Below, 15 T cell receptor beta chains from the same sample are listed, as sequenced in a study of blood T cell repertoires in COVID-19. Measured with immunoSEQ multiplex PCR; TCRdb has only the in-frame clones, and not every one. This sample has fewer than 350,000 clones, with 90% found just once. The specimen was PBMCs or T cells enriched from blood (not recorded which). The origin of the receptors is a woman aged 18-29 years with acute COVID-19.

The V call is TRBV15, the J call TRBJ1-1; D is unresolved. Germline lookup yields CDR1 LNHNV and CDR2 YYDKDF (reference sequence). The ends were cut back, 0 bases at V and 8 bases at J, with 10 bases in the middle. This CDR3 spans 13 amino acids. CDR3 sequence (DNA): TGTGCCACCAGCAGAGATAGTGGGAGGGAAGCTTTCTTT. Protein sequence: CATSRDSGREAFF. Looking up the rest from reference TRBV15 and TRBJ1-1 gives the full variable domain: DAMVIQNPRYQVTQFGKPVTLSCSQTLNHNVMYWYQQKSSQAPKLLFHYYDKDFNNEADTPDNFQSRRPNTSFCFLDIRSPGLGDTAMYLCATSRDSGREAFFGQGTRLTVV.

This clone was observed once. V gene TRBV7-9 combines with J gene TRBJ2-7, with D possibly being TRBD1 (6 bases). This CDR3 is built from 15 residues. In germline, CDR1 is SEHNR, CDR2 FQNEAQ (reference sequence). The V end lost 5 bases, the J end lost 6 bases, and 20 bases lay between the germline ends. The CDR3 protein is CASSPQQGLPSEQYF. The CDR3 DNA reads as TGTGCCAGCAGCCCGCAACAGGGCCTTCCTTCCGAGCAGTACTTC.

This chain connects TRBV29-1 to TRBJ2-1; 14 bases are shared with TRBD2. CDR1 SQVTM and CDR2 ANQGSEA come from the germline V gene. The CDR3 totals 15 residues. V lost 5 bases, J lost 9 bases, and 9 bases stayed unmatched. CDR3: CSVRTGTSGSREQFF. The DNA of the CDR3 is TGCAGCGTTCGTACCGGGACTAGCGGGAGCCGTGAGCAGTTCTTC.

This chain joins TRBV11-2 and TRBJ2-1, with D possibly matching TRBD2 (6 bases). The V and J ends lost 6 bases and 0 bases respectively, with 15 bases between them. The CDR3 is 16 residues long. Germline CDR1 SGHAT, CDR2 FQNNGV. The CDR3 spells CASSYDSGDSYNEQFF. The CDR3 nucleotides read TGTGCCAGCAGTTATGATAGCGGAGACTCCTACAATGAGCAGTTCTTC.

Notes on this clone: No DNA is shown, since the ends of the CDR3 on it are uncertain; the CDR3 is the one TCRdb lists. The CDR3 here is CASSADFRGYTF. The chain employs TRBV9 and TRBJ1-2. Per germline, CDR1 SGDLS and CDR2 YYNGEE. The CDR3 is 12 residues long, ends included.

V is TRBV5-4 and J is TRBJ2-5; D possibly corresponds to TRBD1 (5 bases). CDR1 is SGHNT and CDR2 is YYREEE in the germline V gene (reference sequence). With 2 bases removed from V and 1 base from J, the gap between germline ends came to 9 bases. This CDR3 comprises 14 residues. CDR3 region: CASSFGQIQETQYF. CDR3 DNA sequence: TGTGCCAGCAGCTTCGGACAAATCCAAGAGACCCAGTACTTC.

V usage is TRBV11-2 and J usage is TRBJ1-1; D may be TRBD1 (6 bases). CDR1 is SGHAT and CDR2 is FQNNGV in the germline V gene. With 5 bases removed from V and 1 base from J, the gap between germline ends came to 17 bases. This CDR3 region has 16 residues. Here the CDR3 reads CASSHLQSDRNTEAFF. CDR3 coding DNA: TGTGCCAGCAGCCATCTCCAGTCGGACAGGAACACTGAAGCTTTCTTT.

V is TRBV9 and J is TRBJ1-4, with no clear D. Trimming removed 0 bases at V and 8 bases at J, with 11 bases between. Germline CDR1 and CDR2: SGDLS and YYNGEE. This CDR3 has 14 amino acids. The CDR3 nucleotides read TGTGCCAGCAGCGTAGAACCAGGCGAAGAAAAACTGTTTTTT. Amino acids: CASSVEPGEEKLFF.

The chain combines TRBV11-1 with TRBJ2-3; perhaps TRBD2 as D (6 bases). The ends were cut back, 5 bases at V and 2 bases at J, with 17 bases in the middle. The CDR3 consists of 16 residues. The V gene's germline CDR1 is SGHAT and CDR2 FQDESV (reference sequence). Here the CDR3 reads CASSKEGKLYTDTQYF. CDR3 nucleotide sequence: TGTGCCAGCAGCAAGGAGGGGAAACTCTACACAGATACGCAGTATTTT. The whole variable domain, remainder taken from reference TRBV11-1 and TRBJ2-3, is EAEVAQSPRYKITEKSQAVAFWCDPISGHATLYWYRQILGQGPELLVQFQDESVVDDSQLPKDRFSAERLKGVDSTLKIQPAELGDSAMYLCASSKEGKLYTDTQYFGPGTRLTVL.

The chain employs TRBV6-6 and TRBJ1-4; TRBD1 agrees at 7 bases. This CDR3 has 18 residues. Trimming cost V 5 bases and J 0 bases; bases outside gene matches: 12. Germline V CDR1 and CDR2: MNHNY, SVGAGI (reference sequence). For the CDR3, the DNA is TGTGCCAGCAGTCTCCAAGGGGGCGGGTATGCAACTAATGAAAAACTGTTTTTT. Translation gives CASSLQGGGYATNEKLFF.

V usage is TRBV4-2 and J usage is TRBJ1-4; TRBD1 aligns across 8 bases. The ends lost 4 bases at V and 5 bases at J; junction bases unmatched: 6. This CDR3 has 15 residues. Germline-derived CDR1 and CDR2 are LGHNA and YNFKEQ. CDR3 nucleotides: TGTGCCAGCAGCCGAATACAGGGGGAAAATGAAAAACTGTTTTTT. Its protein product is CASSRIQGENEKLFF.

The chain combines TRBV27 with TRBJ1-5; no definite D call. CDR3 size: 14 residues. Germline V gene sequence: CDR1 MNHEY, CDR2 SMNVEV (reference sequence). V was cut by 7 bases and J by 3 bases, with 13 bases left in between. Here the CDR3 DNA reads TGTGCCAGCATGAGTGCAGGATACAATCAGCCCCAGCATTTT. Translation gives CASMSAGYNQPQHF.

The V gene is TRBV7-2, the J gene TRBJ1-1; the D gene is possibly TRBD1 (6 bases). Germline V gives CDR1 SGHTA, CDR2 FQGNSA. The length of the CDR3 is 15 residues. V was trimmed by 5 bases and J by 4 bases, leaving 17 bases between them. The CDR3 DNA is TGTGCCAGCAGCAAGGGGGTTTGGGGTGGCACTGAAGCTTTCTTT. Encoded protein: CASSKGVWGGTEAFF.

This rearrangement joins TRBV10-2 to TRBJ2-7; 8 positions agree with TRBD2. V shed 6 bases and J 3 bases; nucleotides not matched to a gene: 13. The CDR3 runs 16 residues. The V gene's germline CDR1 is WSHSY and CDR2 SAAADI. Here the CDR3 DNA reads TGCGCCAGCAGCCCCGGGGGTAGCGGGATGATCTACGAGCAGTACTTC. It codes for CASSPGGSGMIYEQYF.

The chain couples TRBV18 to TRBJ1-1, with 8 bases that match TRBD1. Looked up from germline, CDR1 is KGHSH and CDR2 is LQKENI. The CDR3 runs to 15 residues. V lost 6 bases, J lost 1 base, and 7 bases stayed unmatched. This CDR3 is CASSPAGQANTEAFF. DNA for the CDR3: TGTGCCAGCTCGCCAGCGGGACAGGCGAACACTGAAGCTTTCTTT.